This T cell receptor (beta chain) was identified during a study of cytomegalovirus exposure and HLA in healthy donors. The germline V gene encodes CDR1 SGHNT and CDR2 YYREEE (reference sequence). The CDR3 extends over 15 amino acids. Trimming removed 0 bases at V and 3 bases at J, with 10 bases between. The PCR was carried out with 60 Vbeta primers and 13 Jbeta primers. Data came from immunoSEQ multiplex PCR; TCRdb stores just in-frame clones and leaves some out. The table has about 170,000 clones, 79% seen once. This sequence joins TRBV5-4 and TRBJ2-1; a possible D gene is TRBD2 (6 bases). This sequence originates from a woman in her fifties or sixties in good health and CMV-seronegative. Sequenced sample: PBMCs. The CDR3 DNA follows: TGTGCCAGCAGCTTGGAGCGGGCCAACTACAATGAGCAGTTCTTC. Translating gives CASSLERANYNEQFF.